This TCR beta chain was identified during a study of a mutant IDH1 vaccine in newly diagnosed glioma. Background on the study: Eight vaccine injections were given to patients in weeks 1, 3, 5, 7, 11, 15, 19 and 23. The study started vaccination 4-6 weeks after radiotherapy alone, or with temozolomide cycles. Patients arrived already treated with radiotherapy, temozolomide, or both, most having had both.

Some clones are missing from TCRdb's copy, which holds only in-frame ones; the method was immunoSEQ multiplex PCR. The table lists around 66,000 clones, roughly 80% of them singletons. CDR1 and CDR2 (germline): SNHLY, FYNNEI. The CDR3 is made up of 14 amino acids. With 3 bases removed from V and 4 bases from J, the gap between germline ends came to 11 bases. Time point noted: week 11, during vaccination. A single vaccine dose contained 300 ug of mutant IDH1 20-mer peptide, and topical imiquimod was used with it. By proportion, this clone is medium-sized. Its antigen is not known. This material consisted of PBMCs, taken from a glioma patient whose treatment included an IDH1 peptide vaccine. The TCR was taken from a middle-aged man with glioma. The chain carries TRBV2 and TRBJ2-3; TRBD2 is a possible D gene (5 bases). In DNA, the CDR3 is TGTGCCAGCAGTGATGAGAGGGTGGCAGATACGCAGTATTTT. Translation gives CASSDERVADTQYF.